The 30 T cell receptor beta chains given below trace back to one sample, sequenced in a study of cytotoxic CD8 clonotypes in ibrutinib-treated CLL (dated by TCRdb to the early 2020s). Explained via the paper, the time point label denotes: progressive disease on ibrutinib. Library method: the immunoSEQ multiplex PCR assay. The clones in this table, taken by TCRdb from immuneACCESS, are in-frame only. Not every clone is retained; where verified, under half of the shortfall comes from an unresolved V gene, and the cause of the rest is unknown. The sample table lists about 270,000 clones, roughly three quarters of them with a count of one. Of the sample, around 5.1% is held by the ten largest clones. The specimen comprised PBMCs, sampled at disease progression, from a patient treated with ibrutinib. The receptors were gathered from a human donor with chronic lymphocytic leukemia.

The chain recombines TRBV28 with TRBJ1-1; D gene uncertain. The ends were cut back, 3 bases at V and 4 bases at J, with 12 bases in the middle. Per germline, CDR1 MDHEN and CDR2 SYDVKM. The length of the CDR3 is 14 residues. The CDR3, as DNA: TGTGCCAGCAGTTTGCCGGGGTATGGCACTGAAGCTTTCTTT. Residues: CASSLPGYGTEAFF.

V gene TRBV7-9 combines with J gene TRBJ2-3, with 9 bases matching TRBD1. The CDR3 has 16 amino acids. CDR1 is SEHNR and CDR2 is FQNEAQ in the germline V gene (reference sequence). Trimming took 1 base from V and 1 from J; bases not matched to a gene: 3. In DNA, the CDR3 is TGTGCCAGCAGCTTAGGAGGACAGGGGCGCACAGATACGCAGTATTTT. Its protein is CASSLGGQGRTDTQYF.

This chain uses TRBV11-3 with TRBJ2-7, with D perhaps TRBD1 (5 bases). The CDR3 runs 14 residues. V gave up 2 bases and J gave up 3 bases, with 11 bases separating them. Looked up from germline, CDR1 is SGHNT and CDR2 is YENEEA. Here the CDR3 reads CASSLSRVSYEQYF. CDR3 nucleotide sequence: TGTGCCAGCAGCTTAAGCAGGGTAAGCTACGAGCAGTACTTC.

J is TRBJ1-5 and V is TRBV4-1; D might be TRBD1 (5 bases). CDR1 and CDR2 from the germline V gene are MGHRA and YSYEKL. This CDR3 is 15 amino acids long. Trimming cost V 3 bases and J 5 bases, with 14 bases left between them. CDR3 DNA: TGCGCCAGCAGCCATGGGGACTCTGGAGATCAGCCCCAGCATTTT. It codes for CASSHGDSGDQPQHF.

The chain carries TRBV5-1 and TRBJ2-7; unclear D gene. Trimming removed 3 bases at V and 2 bases at J, with 9 bases between. The CDR3 covers 13 residues. The germline gives CDR1 SGHRS, CDR2 YFSETQ. CDR3 DNA sequence: TGCGCCAGCAGCTCTCTGGTCCCCTACGAGCAGTACTTC. Translated: CASSSLVPYEQYF.

V gene TRBV13 combines with J gene TRBJ1-1; perhaps TRBD1 as D (6 bases). Germline lookup yields CDR1 PRHDT and CDR2 FYEKMQ (reference sequence). The V end was cut by 6 bases, the J end by 1 base, with 12 bases between. CDR3 length: 14 residues. As DNA, the CDR3 is TGTGCCAGCAGACGCACAGGGTCGAACACTGAAGCTTTCTTT. Translating gives CASRRTGSNTEAFF.

The chain uses TRBV7-7 and TRBJ2-2; D could derive from TRBD1 or TRBD2 (5 bases each). Trimming stripped 5 bases from V and 6 bases from J, with 28 bases between. Per germline, CDR1 SSHAT and CDR2 FNYEAQ (reference sequence). CDR3 size: 19 residues. This CDR3 reads CASSRGVRGTTREAGELFF. CDR3 DNA sequence: TGTGCCAGCAGCCGAGGAGTTAGGGGAACCACACGGGAAGCCGGGGAGCTGTTTTTT.

This chain connects TRBV6-1 to TRBJ1-2; TRBD1 might be the D (5 bases). Germline CDR1 is MNHNS and CDR2 is SASEGT. V was cut by 9 bases and J by 8 bases, with 22 bases left in between. The CDR3 spans 14 residues. DNA of the CDR3: TGTGCCAGTTCGGCTGGGACGCTCGTCGGGGGCTACACCTTC. Encoded protein: CASSAGTLVGGYTF.

The rearrangement links TRBV18 to TRBJ2-7; D is ambiguous. The germline gives CDR1 KGHSH, CDR2 LQKENI. V lost 1 base to trimming and J lost 6 bases, with 7 bases between them. There are 12 residues in the CDR3. DNA of the CDR3: TGTGCCAGCTCACCACGGCAGTCCGAGCAGTACTTC. Its translation: CASSPRQSEQYF.

The chain recombines TRBV7-8 with TRBJ1-1; perhaps TRBD1 as D (5 bases). The V end was cut by 6 bases, the J end by 1 base, with 12 bases between. Germline V lookup: CDR1 SGHVS, CDR2 FQNEAQ. The CDR3 sequence is 14 residues long. DNA for the CDR3: TGTGCCAGCAGACTTTTGACAGAGAACACTGAAGCTTTCTTT. It codes for CASRLLTENTEAFF.

This chain uses TRBV9 with TRBJ1-1; D unresolved. This CDR3 is 13 amino acids long. V was pared by 0 bases and J by 0 bases, with 3 bases between. The germline V gene encodes CDR1 SGDLS and CDR2 YYNGEE. The CDR3 nucleotides are TGTGCCAGCAGCGTAGACCTGAACACTGAAGCTTTCTTT. It translates to CASSVDLNTEAFF.

The rearrangement links TRBV29-1 to TRBJ1-2; D not certain. V was cut by 5 bases and J by 4 bases, with 8 bases left in between. There are 11 residues in the CDR3. Germline values: CDR1 SQVTM, CDR2 ANQGSEA. CDR3 in amino acids: CSVYRVYGYTF. Here the CDR3 DNA reads TGCAGCGTTTATCGGGTCTATGGCTACACCTTC.

This clone was observed a few times. V usage is TRBV7-2 and J usage is TRBJ2-7; 9 nucleotides agree with TRBD1. Germline V gives CDR1 SGHTA, CDR2 FQGNSA. The CDR3 contains 14 residues. J lost 2 bases, V lost 5 bases, and 4 bases had no gene match. The CDR3 loop is CASSPWTGAYEQYF. CDR3 in DNA: TGTGCCAGCAGCCCCTGGACAGGGGCCTACGAGCAGTACTTC.

This clone turned up a few times. The rearrangement joins TRBV11-2 to TRBJ2-7, with 7 bases matching TRBD2. V gave up 1 base and J gave up 3 bases; unmatched junction bases: 9. Germline V gives CDR1 SGHAT, CDR2 FQNNGV. The CDR3 has 16 residues. CDR3 in amino acids: CASSLARASGLYEQYF. The CDR3 nucleotides read TGTGCCAGCAGCTTAGCCAGGGCTAGCGGACTCTACGAGCAGTACTTC.

The table lists this clone with a count of one. The chain has TRBV10-3 and TRBJ2-4, with D perhaps matching TRBD1 or TRBD2 (5 bases each). Trimming shortened V by 2 bases and J by 0 bases, and 11 bases separated the two germline ends. From germline, CDR1 is ENHRY and CDR2 SYGVKD. The length of the CDR3 is 16 residues. The CDR3 nucleotides read TGTGCCATCAGTGAGGGGACGGTAATAGCCAAAAACATTCAGTACTTC. Protein: CAISEGTVIAKNIQYF.

This clone has just one count. The rearrangement joins TRBV29-1 to TRBJ1-2; D might be TRBD1 (6 bases). CDR1 is SQVTM, CDR2 ANQGSEA, per germline. The CDR3 covers 13 residues. V lost 4 bases to trimming and J lost 10 bases, with 19 bases between them. CDR3 sequence (DNA): TGCAGCGTTGGTCGGGGGCAGGCCCGTGACTACACCTTC. The encoded protein is CSVGRGQARDYTF.

V and J are TRBV7-3 and TRBJ2-1, with no clear D. The germline CDR1 and CDR2 sequences are SGHTA and FQGTGA. V gave up 5 bases and J gave up 2 bases, with 13 bases separating them. This CDR3 is 15 amino acids long. CDR3 nucleotide sequence: TGTGCCAGCAGCCCCTTGGGCGGTACCTACAATGAGCAGTTCTTC. Its translation is CASSPLGGTYNEQFF.

This clone has more than one count but fewer than ten. The V and J genes are TRBV7-2 and TRBJ1-2, with D maybe TRBD1 (5 bases). The V and J ends lost 3 bases and 9 bases respectively, with 23 bases between them. The CDR3 spans 16 residues. Looked up from germline, CDR1 is SGHTA and CDR2 is FQGNSA. CDR3 sequence: CASSFAKVWQGDSYTF. CDR3 bases: TGTGCCAGCAGCTTCGCGAAGGTGTGGCAGGGAGACAGCTACACCTTC.

The chain is built from TRBV5-6 and TRBJ2-3; 8 bases are shared with TRBD2. After removal of 1 base from V and 3 bases from J, the junction contained 4 bases not matched to a gene. Germline V gene data show CDR1 as SGHDT and CDR2 as YYEEEE. The CDR3 sequence is 15 residues long. This CDR3 reads CASSLRTSSTDTQYF. For the CDR3, the DNA is TGTGCCAGCAGCTTGAGGACTAGCTCAACAGATACGCAGTATTTT.

The V and J genes are TRBV4-3 and TRBJ2-1; 8 positions agree with TRBD1. Looked up from germline, CDR1 is LGHNA and CDR2 is YSLEER. The CDR3 sequence is 14 residues long. V gave up 6 bases and J gave up 5 bases; unmatched junction bases: 6. The CDR3 DNA follows: TGCGCCAGCAGTCCCGGGACAGGACACAATGAGCAGTTCTTC. Residues: CASSPGTGHNEQFF.

This clone was observed a few times. The chain links TRBV4-1 to TRBJ1-5; the D gene is possibly TRBD1 (6 bases). CDR1 is MGHRA, CDR2 YSYEKL, per germline. V was cut by 3 bases and J by 6 bases, with 18 bases left in between. CDR3 length: 16 amino acids. This CDR3 reads CASSHVGRGQGQPQHF. The CDR3 DNA sequence: TGCGCCAGCAGCCACGTTGGCCGGGGGCAAGGTCAGCCCCAGCATTTT.

The chain has TRBV5-6 and TRBJ1-2; possibly TRBD1 for D (6 bases). The CDR3 is made up of 13 amino acids. V was pared by 6 bases and J by 4 bases, with 13 bases between. The germline V gene has CDR1 SGHDT and CDR2 YYEEEE. CDR3 bases: TGTGCCAGCACCCTGACAGGTTCCTATGGCTACACCTTC. This sequence encodes CASTLTGSYGYTF.

The rearrangement links TRBV7-6 to TRBJ1-5; the match to TRBD1 covers 10 bases. This CDR3 is built from 17 residues. Germline V gene data show CDR1 as SGHVS and CDR2 as FNYEAQ. The ends lost 0 bases at V and 5 bases at J; junction bases unmatched: 7. CDR3 bases: TGTGCCAGCAGCTTAGCCCGACAGGGGGCGGAAGATCAGCCCCAGCATTTT. Protein: CASSLARQGAEDQPQHF. Variable domain in full (rest from reference TRBV7-6 and TRBJ1-5): GAGVSQSPRYKVTKRGQDVALRCDPISGHVSLYWYRQALGQGPEFLTYFNYEAQQDKSGLPNDRFSAERPEGSISTLTIQRTEQRDSAMYRCASSLARQGAEDQPQHFGDGTRLSIL.

The chain links TRBV5-1 to TRBJ2-1; 8 nucleotides match TRBD2. Germline CDR1 reads SGHRS; CDR2 reads YFSETQ. V gave up 0 bases and J gave up 8 bases; unmatched junction bases: 19. The CDR3 totals 19 residues. The CDR3 sequence is CASSLAGRAGAAGMHEQFF. The CDR3, as DNA: TGCGCCAGCAGCTTGGCCGGTCGAGCGGGGGCCGCTGGGATGCATGAGCAGTTCTTC.

The chain combines TRBV29-1 with TRBJ1-2, with unresolved D. The CDR3 length is 12 residues. With 3 bases removed from V and 0 bases from J, the gap between germline ends came to 5 bases. The V gene's germline CDR1 is SQVTM and CDR2 ANQGSEA. DNA of the CDR3: TGCAGCGTTGATTTTGCTAACTATGGCTACACCTTC. Its protein product is CSVDFANYGYTF. Using reference TRBV29-1 and TRBJ1-2 for the parts outside the CDR3, the full variable domain is SAVISQKPSRDICQRGTSLTIQCQVDSQVTMMFWYRQQPGQSLTLIATANQGSEATYESGFVIDKFPISRPNLTFSTLTVSNMSPEDSSIYLCSVDFANYGYTFGSGTRLTVV.

This clone was seen only once. V is TRBV19 and J is TRBJ2-5; the D gene is possibly TRBD2 (5 bases). Looked up from germline, CDR1 is LNHDA and CDR2 is SQIVND (reference sequence). V dropped 4 bases and J dropped 4 bases, with 10 bases sitting between them. The CDR3 extends over 13 amino acids. CDR3 nucleotides: TGTGCCAGTAGTAGCGGACTTGGAGAGACCCAGTACTTC. Its protein is CASSSGLGETQYF.

CDR3: CASSGLALTGELFF. For the CDR3, the DNA is TGTGCCAGCAGTGGACTAGCGCTTACCGGGGAGCTGTTTTTT. The chain has TRBV6-1 and TRBJ2-2; 8 nucleotides align to TRBD2. From germline, CDR1 is MNHNS and CDR2 SASEGT. V was pared by 4 bases and J by 5 bases, with 3 bases of the junction left unmatched. The CDR3 is made up of 14 amino acids.

The chain couples TRBV5-1 to TRBJ2-6, with D unresolved. Germline V gives CDR1 SGHRS, CDR2 YFSETQ. The CDR3 consists of 16 residues. The ends were cut back, 0 bases at V and 0 bases at J, with 7 bases in the middle. The CDR3 DNA follows: TGCGCCAGCAGCTTGGGGAAGGTCTCTGGGGCCAACGTCCTGACTTTC. Translated: CASSLGKVSGANVLTF. Full variable domain (rest looked up from reference TRBV5-1 and TRBJ2-6): KAGVTQTPRYLIKTRGQQVTLSCSPISGHRSVSWYQQTPGQGLQFLFEYFSETQRNKGNFPGRFSGRQFSNSRSEMNVSTLELGDSALYLCASSLGKVSGANVLTFGAGSRLTVL.

J is TRBJ1-1 and V is TRBV5-6; possibly TRBD1 for D (5 bases). V lost 2 bases and J 6 bases, leaving 11 bases between the germline ends. CDR1 and CDR2 from the germline V gene are SGHDT and YYEEEE. This CDR3 region has 13 residues. The CDR3 DNA follows: TGTGCCAGCAGCTTATACAGGACTTCTGAAGCTTTCTTT. Its protein product is CASSLYRTSEAFF. Supplemented by reference TRBV5-6 and TRBJ1-1, the full variable domain reads DAGVTQSPTHLIKTRGQQVTLRCSPKSGHDTVSWYQQALGQGPQFIFQYYEEEERQRGNFPDRFSGHQFPNYSSELNVNALLLGDSALYLCASSLYRTSEAFFGQGTRLTVV.

This clone was detected once. The rearrangement joins TRBV6-5 to TRBJ2-7, with D possibly matching TRBD1 (6 bases). The germline V gene has CDR1 MNHEY and CDR2 SVGAGI. The V and J ends lost 4 bases and 5 bases respectively, with 12 bases between them. This CDR3 is built from 13 residues. The CDR3, as DNA: TGTGCCAGCAGTTCGACAGGTCTGGACGAGCAGTACTTC. Translated, it gives CASSSTGLDEQYF.